The 28 T cell receptor beta chains reported below all come from one sample, sequenced in a study of cytomegalovirus exposure and HLA in healthy donors. TCRdb's copy holds only in-frame clones and misses some; the assay was immunoSEQ multiplex PCR. Altogether under 75,000 clones are present, roughly 95% being singletons, with the ten largest covering roughly 1.2%. The sequenced sample was PBMCs. These receptor sequences come from a young woman in good health and CMV-seronegative.

This clone was recorded only once. This chain connects TRBV7-9 to TRBJ2-1, with 7 bases identical to TRBD2. Per the germline V gene, CDR1 is SEHNR and CDR2 is FQNEAQ (reference sequence). The CDR3 is made up of 16 amino acids. V trimming: 5 bases; J trimming: 2 bases; junction bases outside the gene matches: 9. The CDR3 spells CASSIDGGVPYNEQFF. The DNA for the CDR3 is TGTGCCAGCAGCATCGATGGGGGGGTCCCCTACAATGAGCAGTTCTTC.

V is TRBV11-3 and J is TRBJ2-1, with 14 bases aligning to TRBD2. V gave up 5 bases and J gave up 10 bases; unmatched junction bases: 7. Germline CDR1 is SGHNT and CDR2 is YENEEA. The CDR3 covers 15 residues. CDR3 in DNA: TGTGCCAGCAGCAGACTAGCGGGGGGGTCGGGGGAGCAGTTCTTC. Protein: CASSRLAGGSGEQFF.

The chain combines TRBV29-1 with TRBJ2-1, with D uncertain. Germline CDR1 and CDR2: SQVTM and ANQGSEA. V was clipped by 8 bases and J by 0 bases, with 17 bases between them. The CDR3 has 15 amino acids. This chain's CDR3 is CSPIGRSSSYNEQFF. CDR3 in DNA: TGCAGCCCGATTGGGCGCTCGAGCTCCTACAATGAGCAGTTCTTC.

The chain's CDR3 is CASSGGAVNEQFF. CDR3 coding DNA: TGTGCCAGCTCGGGGGGGGCCGTCAATGAGCAGTTCTTC. This chain connects TRBV9 to TRBJ2-1, with TRBD2 matching 8 bases. This CDR3 region has 13 residues. In germline, CDR1 is SGDLS, CDR2 YYNGEE. The V segment lost 7 bases and the J segment 6 bases; nucleotides outside the gene matches: 6.

V usage is TRBV27 and J usage is TRBJ2-3, with D tentatively TRBD2 (5 bases). This CDR3 has 12 residues. In germline, CDR1 is MNHEY, CDR2 SMNVEV (reference sequence). Trimming shortened V by 5 bases and J by 6 bases, and 9 bases separated the two germline ends. In DNA form, the CDR3 reads TGTGCCAGCAGTCCACTAGGGGATACGCAGTATTTT. It specifies CASSPLGDTQYF.

The V and J genes are TRBV5-4 and TRBJ2-3; weak D call: TRBD1 (8 bases). Trimming stripped 6 bases from V and 6 bases from J, with 23 bases between. The V gene's germline CDR1 is SGHNT and CDR2 YYREEE (reference sequence). The CDR3 loop spans 16 amino acids. The chain's CDR3 is CASTTGGRGLGDTQYF. CDR3 in DNA: TGTGCCAGCACCACGGGGGGCAGGGGGCTGGGCGATACGCAGTATTTT.

This chain uses TRBV6-4 with TRBJ1-5; D is undetermined. The length of the CDR3 is 13 residues. Trimming took 3 bases from V and 3 from J, leaving 6 bases between them. In germline, CDR1 is MRHNA, CDR2 SNTAGT. The CDR3 spells CASSEGANQPQHF. CDR3 nucleotide sequence: TGTGCCAGCAGTGAAGGAGCCAATCAGCCCCAGCATTTT.

On this clone: An end of the junction differs from the germline gene, which may be a read error. This chain uses TRBV28 with TRBJ2-2, with 11 nucleotides matching TRBD2. Germline CDR1 is MDHEN and CDR2 is SYDVKM. The length of the CDR3 is 18 residues. The CDR3 protein is CASSPHVGTSGYTGELFF. For the CDR3, the DNA is TGTGCCAGCAGCCCACATGTCGGGACTAGCGGATACACTGGGGAGCTGTTTTTT.

V is TRBV6-6 and J is TRBJ1-4; maybe TRBD1 (6 bases). Trimming pared 6 bases from V and 7 bases from J, leaving 18 bases between. The CDR3 has 15 amino acids. Germline V gives CDR1 MNHNY, CDR2 SVGAGI (reference sequence). The CDR3 loop is CASRSVGEGGEKLFF. CDR3 DNA: TGTGCCAGCAGAAGTGTTGGGGAGGGGGGTGAAAAACTGTTTTTT.

The rearrangement joins TRBV5-1 to TRBJ2-5, with TRBD2 matching over 11 bases. The CDR3 has 16 amino acids. Germline V CDR1 and CDR2: SGHRS, YFSETQ. Trimming at V came to 4 bases and at J to 1 base, leaving 6 bases not matched to a gene. The CDR3 reads CASSPLGLAGQETQYF. The CDR3 DNA reads as TGCGCCAGCAGCCCCCTAGGACTAGCGGGCCAAGAGACCCAGTACTTC.

The chain links TRBV28 to TRBJ1-6; no clear D gene. V shed 3 bases and J shed 0 bases, with 15 bases lying between them. The germline CDR1 and CDR2 sequences are MDHEN and SYDVKM. The CDR3 runs to 18 residues. CDR3 in DNA: TGTGCCAGCAGTTTGCCGGGAGTCTCGAGCTCCTATAATTCACCCCTCCACTTT. The encoded protein is CASSLPGVSSSYNSPLHF. The full variable domain, with the rest looked up from reference TRBV28 and TRBJ1-6, is DVKVTQSSRYLVKRTGEKVFLECVQDMDHENMFWYRQDPGLGLRLIYFSYDVKMKEKGDIPEGYSVSREKKERFSLILESASTNQTSMYLCASSLPGVSSSYNSPLHFGNGTRLTVT.

The chain uses TRBV5-1 and TRBJ2-3; D is possibly TRBD2 (5 bases). CDR1 is SGHRS and CDR2 is YFSETQ in the germline V gene. Trimming left V 0 bases short and J 6 bases short, with 14 bases between. CDR3 size: 15 residues. CDR3 nucleotide sequence: TGCGCCAGCAGCTTGGCCAGAACTAGTTGGGATACGCAGTATTTT. Its protein is CASSLARTSWDTQYF.

The chain combines TRBV7-6 with TRBJ2-7, with D uncertain. Germline lookup yields CDR1 SGHVS and CDR2 FNYEAQ. V lost 1 base to trimming and J lost 7 bases, with 8 bases between them. This CDR3 spans 12 amino acids. This CDR3 is CASSLVSREQYF. Written as DNA, the CDR3 is TGTGCCAGCAGCTTAGTTTCCCGGGAGCAGTACTTC. The whole variable domain, remainder taken from reference TRBV7-6 and TRBJ2-7, is GAGVSQSPRYKVTKRGQDVALRCDPISGHVSLYWYRQALGQGPEFLTYFNYEAQQDKSGLPNDRFSAERPEGSISTLTIQRTEQRDSAMYRCASSLVSREQYFGPGTRLTVT.

The V call is TRBV4-3, the J call TRBJ1-1, with a weak D call TRBD1 (5 bases). The V and J ends lost 0 bases and 2 bases respectively, with 19 bases between them. Germline V lookup: CDR1 LGHNA, CDR2 YSLEER. The CDR3 spans 18 residues. The CDR3: CASSQDSGGGPKNTEAFF. In DNA, the CDR3 is TGCGCCAGCAGCCAAGATAGCGGGGGTGGGCCTAAAAACACTGAAGCTTTCTTT.

The V and J genes are TRBV18 and TRBJ2-5; 7 nucleotides align to TRBD2. Trimming at V came to 2 bases and at J to 2 bases, leaving 5 bases not matched to a gene. The CDR3 consists of 15 residues. Germline V gene data show CDR1 as KGHSH and CDR2 as LQKENI. This chain's CDR3 is CASSPGLAEQETQYF. For the CDR3, the DNA is TGTGCCAGCTCACCAGGCCTAGCGGAACAAGAGACCCAGTACTTC. Full variable domain (remainder filled in from reference TRBV18 and TRBJ2-5): NAGVMQNPRHLVRRRGQEARLRCSPMKGHSHVYWYRQLPEEGLKFMVYLQKENIIDESGMPKERFSAEFPKEGPSILRIQQVVRGDSAAYFCASSPGLAEQETQYFGPGTRLLVL.

V is TRBV7-6 and J is TRBJ2-1; 14 bases agree with TRBD2. Per the germline V gene, CDR1 is SGHVS and CDR2 is FNYEAQ. This CDR3 comprises 19 residues. J lost 0 bases, V lost 5 bases, and 9 bases had no gene match. CDR3 in amino acids: CASSKTSGGAMSSYNEQFF. The DNA of the CDR3 is TGTGCCAGCAGCAAGACTAGCGGGGGGGCGATGAGCTCCTACAATGAGCAGTTCTTC. Full variable domain (remainder filled in from reference TRBV7-6 and TRBJ2-1): GAGVSQSPRYKVTKRGQDVALRCDPISGHVSLYWYRQALGQGPEFLTYFNYEAQQDKSGLPNDRFSAERPEGSISTLTIQRTEQRDSAMYRCASSKTSGGAMSSYNEQFFGPGTRLTVL.

The chain uses TRBV4-2 and TRBJ2-7; TRBD1 matches at 7 bases. Trimming removed 4 bases from V and 4 bases from J; junction bases left unmatched: 7. The germline gives CDR1 LGHNA, CDR2 YNFKEQ. The CDR3 has 14 amino acids. In nucleotides, the CDR3 is TGTGCCAGCAGCCCAGGGACAGTCGCGTACGAGCAGTACTTC. This codes for CASSPGTVAYEQYF.

This chain joins TRBV6-6 and TRBJ1-4, with D perhaps TRBD1 (6 bases). Germline lookup yields CDR1 MNHNY and CDR2 SVGAGI (reference sequence). V lost 2 bases and J lost 3, with 13 bases in between. The CDR3 is made up of 16 amino acids. The CDR3 DNA reads TGTGCCAGCAGTTACGGGGACATTTGGCCTAATGAAAAACTGTTTTTT. Translating it yields CASSYGDIWPNEKLFF.

The V and J genes are TRBV4-3 and TRBJ2-5; 8 bases are shared with TRBD2. J was trimmed by 0 bases and V by 0 bases; bases with no gene match: 6. The CDR3 loop spans 17 amino acids. CDR1 LGHNA and CDR2 YSLEER come from the germline V gene. The CDR3 loop is CASSQDGTSGNQETQYF. CDR3 nucleotide sequence: TGCGCCAGCAGCCAAGACGGTACTAGCGGAAACCAAGAGACCCAGTACTTC.

The chain joins TRBV2 to TRBJ2-7, with 11 bases fitting TRBD2. Trimming took 7 bases from V and 0 from J; bases not matched to a gene: 11. CDR1 is SNHLY, CDR2 FYNNEI, per germline. The CDR3 runs to 17 residues. CDR3 coding DNA: TGTGCCAGCACCGAATGGGCTAGCGGGGGGACCTCCTACGAGCAGTACTTC. This gives the protein CASTEWASGGTSYEQYF.

V gene TRBV7-3 combines with J gene TRBJ2-1; TRBD2 matches 8 bases. This CDR3 is 13 amino acids long. Germline V gene sequence: CDR1 SGHTA, CDR2 FQGTGA. The V gene end was trimmed by 2 bases and the J gene end by 12 bases; junction bases not matched to a gene: 6. The CDR3 DNA sequence: TGTGCCAGCAGCTTAGGTTCGGGAGGGCGGCAGTTCTTC. Translated, it gives CASSLGSGGRQFF.

This chain uses TRBV7-2 with TRBJ1-3; 9 bases map to TRBD1. Germline CDR1 SGHTA, CDR2 FQGNSA. The CDR3 totals 13 residues. V dropped 10 bases and J dropped 4; count of bases not matched to a gene: 5. The CDR3 coding sequence is TGTGCCACCGCCGGGACAGGGGGAAACACCATATATTTT. Its protein product is CATAGTGGNTIYF.

This rearrangement joins TRBV11-2 to TRBJ1-2; TRBD1 aligns across 7 bases. The CDR3 is made up of 13 amino acids. The ends lost 5 bases at V and 4 bases at J; junction bases unmatched: 4. Germline-derived CDR1 and CDR2 are SGHAT and FQNNGV. The CDR3 sequence is CASSPRQGYGYTF. DNA of the CDR3: TGTGCCAGCAGCCCCCGACAGGGCTATGGCTACACCTTC. Drawing the rest from reference TRBV11-2 and TRBJ1-2, the complete variable domain is EAGVAQSPRYKIIEKRQSVAFWCNPISGHATLYWYQQILGQGPKLLIQFQNNGVVDDSQLPKDRFSAERLKGVDSTLKIQPAKLEDSAVYLCASSPRQGYGYTFGSGTRLTVV.

The chain carries TRBV4-3 and TRBJ1-3; D is possibly TRBD1 (6 bases). With 3 bases removed from V and 0 bases from J, the gap between germline ends came to 15 bases. Germline CDR1 and CDR2: LGHNA and YSLEER. The length of the CDR3 is 17 residues. The CDR3 DNA follows: TGCGCCAGCAGCCAGGACCGGACAGCTACCTCTGGAAACACCATATATTTT. Translating it yields CASSQDRTATSGNTIYF.

The chain employs TRBV5-1 and TRBJ1-1; 7 bases fit TRBD1. The V gene end was trimmed by 7 bases and the J gene end by 0 bases; junction bases not matched to a gene: 6. This CDR3 contains 14 residues. Germline V gene data show CDR1 as SGHRS and CDR2 as YFSETQ. The CDR3 region has the DNA TGCGCCAGCCAACCGACAGGGATGAACACTGAAGCTTTCTTT. Amino acid sequence: CASQPTGMNTEAFF.

This clone was found once. This chain uses TRBV6-1 with TRBJ1-5; D is ambiguous. CDR3 size: 14 residues. CDR1 is MNHNS, CDR2 SASEGT, per germline. V was clipped by 4 bases and J by 0 bases, with 7 bases between them. The CDR3, as DNA: TGTGCCAGCAGTGTAGAGGTTAGCAATCAGCCCCAGCATTTT. It encodes CASSVEVSNQPQHF.

The chain couples TRBV19 to TRBJ2-7; 11 nucleotides match TRBD2. Germline CDR1 and CDR2: LNHDA and SQIVND (reference sequence). V gave up 8 bases and J gave up 4 bases; unmatched junction bases: 7. This CDR3 has 14 amino acids. The DNA of the CDR3 is TGTGCCAGTCCACCTAGCGGGAGGCCGTACGAGCAGTACTTC. Protein sequence: CASPPSGRPYEQYF.

V usage is TRBV4-2 and J usage is TRBJ2-5; TRBD2 matches at 10 bases. CDR3 size: 15 residues. Germline CDR1 reads LGHNA; CDR2 reads YNFKEQ. The V segment lost 1 base and the J segment 5 bases; nucleotides outside the gene matches: 4. The CDR3 DNA is TGTGCCAGCAGCCAAGGGGGTAGCGGGAGGGAGACCCAGTACTTC. It codes for CASSQGGSGRETQYF.